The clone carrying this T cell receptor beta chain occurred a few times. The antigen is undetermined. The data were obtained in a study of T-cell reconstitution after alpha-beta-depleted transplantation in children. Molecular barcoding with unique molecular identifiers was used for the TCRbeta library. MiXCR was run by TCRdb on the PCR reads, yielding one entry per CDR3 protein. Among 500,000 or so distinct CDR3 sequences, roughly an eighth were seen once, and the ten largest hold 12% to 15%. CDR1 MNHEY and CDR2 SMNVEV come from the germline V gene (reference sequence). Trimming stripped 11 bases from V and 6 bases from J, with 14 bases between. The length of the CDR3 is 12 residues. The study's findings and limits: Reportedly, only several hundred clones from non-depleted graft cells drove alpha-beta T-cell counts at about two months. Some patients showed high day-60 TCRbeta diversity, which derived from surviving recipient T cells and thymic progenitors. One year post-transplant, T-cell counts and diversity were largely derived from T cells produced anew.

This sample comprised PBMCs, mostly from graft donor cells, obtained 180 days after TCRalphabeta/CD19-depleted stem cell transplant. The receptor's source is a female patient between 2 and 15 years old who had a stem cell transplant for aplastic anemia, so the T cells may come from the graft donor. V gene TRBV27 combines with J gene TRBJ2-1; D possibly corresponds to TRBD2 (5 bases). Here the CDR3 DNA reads TGTGCCTCCGGACTCCGAGGCAATGAGCAGTTCTTC. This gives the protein CASGLRGNEQFF.